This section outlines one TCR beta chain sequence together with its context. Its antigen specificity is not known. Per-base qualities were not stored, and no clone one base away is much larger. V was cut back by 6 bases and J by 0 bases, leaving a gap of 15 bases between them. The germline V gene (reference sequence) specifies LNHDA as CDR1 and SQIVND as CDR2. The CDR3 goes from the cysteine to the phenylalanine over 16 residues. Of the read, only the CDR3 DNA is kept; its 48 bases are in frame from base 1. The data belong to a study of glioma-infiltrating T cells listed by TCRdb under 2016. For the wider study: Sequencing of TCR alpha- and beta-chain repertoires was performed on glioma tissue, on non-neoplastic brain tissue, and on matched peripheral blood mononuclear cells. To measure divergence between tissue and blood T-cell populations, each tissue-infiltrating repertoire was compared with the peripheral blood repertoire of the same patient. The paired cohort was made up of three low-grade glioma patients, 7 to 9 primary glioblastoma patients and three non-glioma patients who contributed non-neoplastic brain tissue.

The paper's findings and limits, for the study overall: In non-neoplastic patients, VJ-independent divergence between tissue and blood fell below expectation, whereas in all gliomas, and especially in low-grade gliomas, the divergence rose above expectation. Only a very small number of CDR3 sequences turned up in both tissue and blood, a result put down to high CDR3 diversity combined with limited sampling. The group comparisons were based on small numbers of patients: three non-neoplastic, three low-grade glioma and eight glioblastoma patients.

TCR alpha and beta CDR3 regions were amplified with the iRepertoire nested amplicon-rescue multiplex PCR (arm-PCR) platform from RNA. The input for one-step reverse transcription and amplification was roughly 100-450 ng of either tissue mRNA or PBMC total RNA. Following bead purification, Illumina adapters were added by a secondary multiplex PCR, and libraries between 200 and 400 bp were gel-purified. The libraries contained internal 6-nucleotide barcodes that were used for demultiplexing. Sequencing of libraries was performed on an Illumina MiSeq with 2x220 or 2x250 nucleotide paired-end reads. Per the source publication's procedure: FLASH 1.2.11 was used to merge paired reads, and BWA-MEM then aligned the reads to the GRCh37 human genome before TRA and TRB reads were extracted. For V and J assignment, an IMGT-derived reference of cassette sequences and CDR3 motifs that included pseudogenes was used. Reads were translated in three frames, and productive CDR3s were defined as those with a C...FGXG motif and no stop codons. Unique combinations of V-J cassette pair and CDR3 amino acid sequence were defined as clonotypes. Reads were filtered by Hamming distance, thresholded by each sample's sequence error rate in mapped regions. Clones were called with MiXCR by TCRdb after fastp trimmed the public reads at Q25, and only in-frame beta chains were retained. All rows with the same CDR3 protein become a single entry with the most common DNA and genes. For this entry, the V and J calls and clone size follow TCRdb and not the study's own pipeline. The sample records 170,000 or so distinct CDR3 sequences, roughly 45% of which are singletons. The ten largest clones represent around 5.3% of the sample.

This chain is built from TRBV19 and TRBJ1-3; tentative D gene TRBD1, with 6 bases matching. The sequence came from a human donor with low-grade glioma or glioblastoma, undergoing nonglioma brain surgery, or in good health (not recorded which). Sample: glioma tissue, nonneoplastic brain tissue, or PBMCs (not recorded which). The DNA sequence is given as TGTGCCAGTAGAAACCCGACAGGCAGCTCTGGAAACACCATATATTTT. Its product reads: CASRNPTGSSGNTIYF. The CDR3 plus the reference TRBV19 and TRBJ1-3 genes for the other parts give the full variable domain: DGGITQSPKYLFRKEGQNVTLSCEQNLNHDAMYWYRQDPGQGLRLIYYSQIVNDFQKGDIAEGYSVSREKKESFPLTVTSAQKNPTAFYLCASRNPTGSSGNTIYFGEGSWLTVV.